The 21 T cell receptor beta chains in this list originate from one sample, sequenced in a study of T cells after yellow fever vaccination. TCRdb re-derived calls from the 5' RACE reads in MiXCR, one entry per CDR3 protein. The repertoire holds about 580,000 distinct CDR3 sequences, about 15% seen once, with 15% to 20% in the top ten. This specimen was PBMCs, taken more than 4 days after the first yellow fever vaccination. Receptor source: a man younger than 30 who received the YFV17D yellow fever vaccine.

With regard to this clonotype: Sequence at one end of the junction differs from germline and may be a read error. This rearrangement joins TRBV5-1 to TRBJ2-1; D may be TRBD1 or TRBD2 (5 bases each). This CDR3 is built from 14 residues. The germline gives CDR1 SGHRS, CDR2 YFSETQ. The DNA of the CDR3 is TGCACCAGCAGGGCCGGGACGTCGGATGGTGAGCAGTTCTTC. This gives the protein CTSRAGTSDGEQFF. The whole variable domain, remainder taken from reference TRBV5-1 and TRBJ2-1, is KAGVTQTPRYLIKTRGQQVTLSCSPISGHRSVSWYQQTPGQGLQFLFEYFSETQRNKGNFPGRFSGRQFSNSRSEMNVSTLELGDSALYLCTSRAGTSDGEQFFGPGTRLTVL.

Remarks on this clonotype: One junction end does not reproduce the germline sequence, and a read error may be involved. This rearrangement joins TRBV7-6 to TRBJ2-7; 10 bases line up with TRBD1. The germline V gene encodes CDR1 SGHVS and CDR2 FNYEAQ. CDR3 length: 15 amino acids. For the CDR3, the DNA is TGTGCCAGAAGCTCCGGGACAGGGGAATCCTACGAGCAGTACTTC. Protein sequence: CARSSGTGESYEQYF.

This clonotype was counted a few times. CDR3 protein: CASSPDPGPGDTQYF. CDR3 sequence (DNA): TGTGCCAGCTCACCGGACCCGGGGCCGGGGGATACGCAGTATTTT. The chain joins TRBV18 to TRBJ2-3; D may be TRBD1 or TRBD2 (5 bases each). The CDR3 is 15 amino acids. Trimming stripped 3 bases from V and 6 bases from J, with 16 bases between. Germline-derived CDR1 and CDR2 are KGHSH and LQKENI.

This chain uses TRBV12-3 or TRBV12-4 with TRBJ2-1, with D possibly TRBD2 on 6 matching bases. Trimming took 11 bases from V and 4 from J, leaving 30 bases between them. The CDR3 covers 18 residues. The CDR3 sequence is CAFSFGSRARGTYNEQFF. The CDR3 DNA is TGTGCCTTCAGTTTCGGTTCCCGGGCCCGGGGGACTTACAATGAGCAGTTCTTC.

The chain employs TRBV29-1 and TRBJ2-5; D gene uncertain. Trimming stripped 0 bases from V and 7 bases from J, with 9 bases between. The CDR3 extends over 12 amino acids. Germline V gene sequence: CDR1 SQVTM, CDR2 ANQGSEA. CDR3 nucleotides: TGCAGCGTTGAAGAGGGATTGGGGACCCAGTACTTC. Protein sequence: CSVEEGLGTQYF.

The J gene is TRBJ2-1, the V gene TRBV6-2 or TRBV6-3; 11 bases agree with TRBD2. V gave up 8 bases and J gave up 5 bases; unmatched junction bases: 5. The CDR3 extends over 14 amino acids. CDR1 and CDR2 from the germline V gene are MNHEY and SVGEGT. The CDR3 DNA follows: TGTGCCAGCGAACTAGCGGGGGCTAACAATGAGCAGTTCTTC. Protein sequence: CASELAGANNEQFF.

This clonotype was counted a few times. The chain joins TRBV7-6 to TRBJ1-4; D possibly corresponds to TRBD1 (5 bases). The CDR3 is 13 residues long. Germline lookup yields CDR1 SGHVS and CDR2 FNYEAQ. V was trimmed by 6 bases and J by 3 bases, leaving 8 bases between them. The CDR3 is CASSEQANEKLFF. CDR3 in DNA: TGTGCCAGCAGTGAACAGGCTAATGAAAAACTGTTTTTT. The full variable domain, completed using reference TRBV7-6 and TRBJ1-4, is GAGVSQSPRYKVTKRGQDVALRCDPISGHVSLYWYRQALGQGPEFLTYFNYEAQQDKSGLPNDRFSAERPEGSISTLTIQRTEQRDSAMYRCASSEQANEKLFFGSGTQLSVL.

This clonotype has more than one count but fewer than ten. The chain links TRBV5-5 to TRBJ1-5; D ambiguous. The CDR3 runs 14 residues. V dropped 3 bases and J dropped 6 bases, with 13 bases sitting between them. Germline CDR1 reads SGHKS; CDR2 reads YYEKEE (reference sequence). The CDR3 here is CASSWVPEGQPQHF. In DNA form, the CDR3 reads TGTGCCAGCAGCTGGGTTCCGGAGGGTCAGCCCCAGCATTTT.

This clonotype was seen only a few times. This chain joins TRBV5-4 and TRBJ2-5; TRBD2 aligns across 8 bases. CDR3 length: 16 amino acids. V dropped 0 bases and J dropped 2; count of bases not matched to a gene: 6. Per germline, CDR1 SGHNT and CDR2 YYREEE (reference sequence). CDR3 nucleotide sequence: TGTGCCAGCAGCTTGGAGGGCGGCGGGGGGCAAGAGACCCAGTACTTC. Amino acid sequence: CASSLEGGGGQETQYF. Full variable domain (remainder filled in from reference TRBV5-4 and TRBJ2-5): ETGVTQSPTHLIKTRGQQVTLRCSSQSGHNTVSWYQQALGQGPQFIFQYYREEENGRGNFPPRFSGLQFPNYSSELNVNALELDDSALYLCASSLEGGGGQETQYFGPGTRLLVL.

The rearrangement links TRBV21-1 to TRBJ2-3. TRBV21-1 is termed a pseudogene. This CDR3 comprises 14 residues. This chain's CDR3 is CASRASDSTDTQYF. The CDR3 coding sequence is TGTGCCAGCAGAGCCAGCGATAGCACAGATACGCAGTATTTT.

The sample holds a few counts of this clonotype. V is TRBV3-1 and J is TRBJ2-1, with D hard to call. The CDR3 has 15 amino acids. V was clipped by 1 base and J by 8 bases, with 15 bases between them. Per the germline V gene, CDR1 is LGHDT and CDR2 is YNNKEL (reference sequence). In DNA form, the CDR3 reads TGTGCCAGCAGCCAAGCCGTGACCGTTCTCTATGAGCAGTTCTTC. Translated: CASSQAVTVLYEQFF.

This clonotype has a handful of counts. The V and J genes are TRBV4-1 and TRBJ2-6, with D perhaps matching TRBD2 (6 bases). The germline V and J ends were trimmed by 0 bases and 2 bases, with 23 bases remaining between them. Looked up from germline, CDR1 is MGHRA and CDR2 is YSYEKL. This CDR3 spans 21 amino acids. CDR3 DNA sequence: TGCGCCAGCAGCCAAGATATGGCGATTGGGCTAGCGCACACTGGGGCCAACGTCCTGACTTTC. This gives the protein CASSQDMAIGLAHTGANVLTF.

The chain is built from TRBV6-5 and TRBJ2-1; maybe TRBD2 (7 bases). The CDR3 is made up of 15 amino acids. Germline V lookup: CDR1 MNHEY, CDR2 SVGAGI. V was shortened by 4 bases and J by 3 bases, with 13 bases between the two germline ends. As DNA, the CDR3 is TGTGCCAGCAGTTTCTTGGGGGGGCTCTACAATGAGCAGTTCTTC. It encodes CASSFLGGLYNEQFF.

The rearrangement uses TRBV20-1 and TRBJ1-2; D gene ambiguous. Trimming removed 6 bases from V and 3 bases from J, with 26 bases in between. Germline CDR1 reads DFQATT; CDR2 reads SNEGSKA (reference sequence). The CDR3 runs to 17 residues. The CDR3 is CSATTSPGASPYYGYTF. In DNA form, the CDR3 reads TGCAGTGCCACCACGTCCCCGGGCGCTTCCCCCTACTATGGCTACACCTTC.

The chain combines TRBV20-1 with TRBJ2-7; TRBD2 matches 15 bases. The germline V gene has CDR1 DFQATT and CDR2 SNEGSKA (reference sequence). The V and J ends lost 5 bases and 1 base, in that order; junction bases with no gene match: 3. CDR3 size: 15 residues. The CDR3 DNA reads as TGCAGTGCTTCCGGGACTAGCGGGGGGTCCTACGAGCAGTACTTC. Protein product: CSASGTSGGSYEQYF.

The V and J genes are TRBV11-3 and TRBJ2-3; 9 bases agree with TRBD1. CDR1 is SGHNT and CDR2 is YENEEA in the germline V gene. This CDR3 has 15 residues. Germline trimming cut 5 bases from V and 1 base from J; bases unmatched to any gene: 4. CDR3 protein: CASSLQGAGTDTQYF. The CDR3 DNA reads TGTGCCAGCAGCCTACAGGGGGCAGGCACAGATACGCAGTATTTT.

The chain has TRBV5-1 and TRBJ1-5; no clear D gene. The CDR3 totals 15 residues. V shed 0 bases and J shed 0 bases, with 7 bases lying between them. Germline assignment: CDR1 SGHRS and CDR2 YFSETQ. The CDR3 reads CASSLEADSNQPQHF. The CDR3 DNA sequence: TGCGCCAGCAGCTTGGAGGCAGATAGCAATCAGCCCCAGCATTTT.

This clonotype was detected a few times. In DNA, the CDR3 is TGTGCCAGCGGAATAAGACAGGGAAGCAATCAGCCCCAGCATTTT. It encodes CASGIRQGSNQPQHF. The V and J genes are TRBV6-2 or TRBV6-3 and TRBJ1-5; 7 bases map to TRBD1. Unmatched junction bases numbered 8, after V lost 8 bases and J lost 1 base. The germline V gene encodes CDR1 MNHEY and CDR2 SVGEGT. The CDR3 loop spans 15 amino acids.

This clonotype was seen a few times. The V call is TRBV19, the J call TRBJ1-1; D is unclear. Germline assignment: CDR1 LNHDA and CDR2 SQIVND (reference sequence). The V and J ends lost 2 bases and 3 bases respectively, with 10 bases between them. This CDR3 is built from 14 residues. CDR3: CASSINPRYTEAFF. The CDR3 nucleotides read TGTGCCAGTAGTATAAATCCTCGATACACTGAAGCTTTCTTT. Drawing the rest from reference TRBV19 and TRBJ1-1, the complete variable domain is DGGITQSPKYLFRKEGQNVTLSCEQNLNHDAMYWYRQDPGQGLRLIYYSQIVNDFQKGDIAEGYSVSREKKESFPLTVTSAQKNPTAFYLCASSINPRYTEAFFGQGTRLTVV.

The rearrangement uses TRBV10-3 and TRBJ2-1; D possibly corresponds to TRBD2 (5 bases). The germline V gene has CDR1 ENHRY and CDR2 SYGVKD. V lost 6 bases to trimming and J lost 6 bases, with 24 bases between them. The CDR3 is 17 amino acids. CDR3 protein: CAISPREDSPNFNEQFF. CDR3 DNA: TGTGCCATCAGCCCCAGAGAGGACTCCCCAAATTTCAATGAGCAGTTCTTC.

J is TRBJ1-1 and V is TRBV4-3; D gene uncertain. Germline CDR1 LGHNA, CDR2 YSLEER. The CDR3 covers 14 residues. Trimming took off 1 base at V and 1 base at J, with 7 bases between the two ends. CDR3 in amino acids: CASSQVFGNTEAFF. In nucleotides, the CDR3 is TGCGCCAGCAGCCAAGTCTTCGGGAACACTGAAGCTTTCTTT.